This T cell receptor beta chain was captured in a study of T-cell memory formation after mild COVID-19. Study background: Largely donor-specific TCR clusters were found.

TCRdb ran MiXCR on the 5' RACE reads and lists one entry per CDR3 protein. The table includes nearly 200,000 distinct CDR3 sequences, around 20% detected once. This clonotype turned up a few times. What it recognizes is unknown. Whole-study results and caveats: From day 15 to 85, contracting clones were balanced between CD4 and CD8, whereas later expanders leaned toward CD4+. Second-wave clones that peaked on day 37 lacked confirmed SARS-CoV-2 specificity.

The V gene's germline CDR1 is MNHEY and CDR2 SVGAGI. This CDR3 spans 14 amino acids. Deletions cut 0 bases from V and 1 base from J, with 7 bases between. The clonotype comes from an adult woman who had mild COVID-19 (a few samples of this study predate the infection). Cell type and time point are not known. The chain links TRBV6-5 to TRBJ2-7; no reliable D call. Sequencing input: PBMCs or a T cell subset sorted from them (not recorded which). Here the CDR3 DNA reads TGTGCCAGCAGTTACTCTTTGGTATCCTACGAGCAGTACTTC. Its protein is CASSYSLVSYEQYF.